This is a list of T cell receptor beta chains from one sample in a study of T-cell memory formation after mild COVID-19. TCRdb analysed the 5' RACE reads with MiXCR anew, one entry per CDR3 protein. The sample lists over 12,000 distinct CDR3 sequences; 20% to 25% were seen once. The sequencing input was PBMCs or a T cell subset sorted from them (not recorded which). The receptors come from a man aged 18 to 30 who had mild COVID-19 (a few samples of this study predate the infection). Cell type and time point are not known. Each CDR3 is given with its conserved first and last residue. The D gene is left open where the match is weak. Clone size is given for some rows only: seen once, a few or many times, or a class if the clone is expanded.

TRBD1 | many | TRBJ2-3 | TRBV15 | TGTGCCACCAGCAGCGGGACAGACTTTGGAGATACGCAGTATTTT | CATSSGTDFGDTQYF
. | many | TRBJ2-5 | TRBV6-6 | TGTGCCAGCAGTCCCCCCGACACTTGGGAGACCCAGTACTTC | CASSPPDTWETQYF
TRBD1 | many | TRBJ1-6 | TRBV27 | TGTGCCAGTCGACCACTCGACAGGGCCTCACCCCTCCACTTT | CASRPLDRASPLHF
TRBD1 | many | TRBJ2-3 | TRBV20-1 | TGCAGTGCGGACAGGGAAACAGATACGCAGTATTTT | CSADRETDTQYF
. | few | TRBJ1-2 | TRBV5-8 | TGTGCCAGCAGCTTGTACGCAGGGCCAGGCTACACCTTC | CASSLYAGPGYTF
. | many | TRBJ1-1 | TRBV5-1 | TGCGCCAGCACTGACGTTATGAACACTGAAGCTTTCTTT | CASTDVMNTEAFF
. | few | TRBJ1-5 | TRBV6-5 | TGTGCCACCCTGGAGCCGAATCAGCCCCAGCATTTT | CATLEPNQPQHF
. | many | TRBJ2-2 | TRBV29-1 | TGCAGCGTTGAAGTGCTAGGGGGAGGGACCGGGGAGCTGTTTTTT | CSVEVLGGGTGELFF
. | many | TRBJ2-3 | TRBV5-1 | TGCGCCAGCAGCTTTAGACTCTTCCCTGGAGATACGCAGTATTTT | CASSFRLFPGDTQYF
. | many | TRBJ2-4 | TRBV7-9 | TGTGCCAGCAGCTTTGGGAGGACCCTAGCCAAAAACATTCAGTACTTC | CASSFGRTLAKNIQYF
. | . | TRBJ2-7 | TRBV7-9 | TGTGCCAGCAGCTCCCCAAGCCTCCTCTCCTACGAGCAGTACTTC | CASSSPSLLSYEQYF
. | many | TRBJ2-2 | TRBV6-2/TRBV6-3 | TGTGCCAGCAGTTACTCGGTCCCTGTAAGGGAACTTCCGAACACCGGGGAGCTGTTTTTT | CASSYSVPVRELPNTGELFF
. | many | TRBJ1-2 | TRBV7-2 | TGTGCCAGCAGCTTAGCAATGAACTATGGCTACACCTTC | CASSLAMNYGYTF
TRBD1 | few | TRBJ1-1 | TRBV5-1 | TGCGCCAGCAGCTTGGTTGGACAGGGAGTGGGGAACACTGAAGCTTTCTTT | CASSLVGQGVGNTEAFF
. | . | TRBJ2-5 | TRBV9 | TGTGCCAGCGTCCCCTTTGATGGGGGACAAGAGACCCAGTACTTC | CASVPFDGGQETQYF
. | . | TRBJ2-1 | TRBV28 | TGTGCCAGCAGACTCGCAGCGGGCGTTAGGGAGCAGTTCTTC | CASRLAAGVREQFF
. | many | TRBJ2-1 | TRBV12-3/TRBV12-4 | TGTGCCAGCAGCGAATACAATGAGCAGTTCTTC | CASSEYNEQFF
TRBD1 | . | TRBJ2-1 | TRBV4-1 | TGCGCCAGCAGCCGGGACAGTCCCTACAATGAGCAGTTCTTC | CASSRDSPYNEQFF
. | many | TRBJ2-2 | TRBV4-2 | TGTGCCAGCAGCCAAGATACTTCCGGGACTGGATCGAACACCGGGGAGCTGTTTTTT | CASSQDTSGTGSNTGELFF
TRBD2 | many | TRBJ2-1 | TRBV5-1 | TGCGCCAGCAGCTTAAGCGGGGGGGTCAATGAGCAGTTCTTC | CASSLSGGVNEQFF
TRBD2 | many | TRBJ2-3 | TRBV6-7 | TGTGCCAGCAGTTACTCGCCAGCGGGGAGCACAGATACGCAGTATTTT | CASSYSPAGSTDTQYF
. | many | TRBJ2-5 | TRBV7-3 | TGTGCCAGCAGCCCAGATTCGGGGGTAACGGAGACCCAGTACTTC | CASSPDSGVTETQYF
. | many | TRBJ2-1 | TRBV7-3 | TGTGCCAGCAGCTCGTCAGGGGTCCCCTACAATGAGCAGTTCTTC | CASSSSGVPYNEQFF
TRBD1 | . | TRBJ2-7 | TRBV2 | TGTGCCAGCAGTGAGATGACAGGGCCCTACGAGCAGTACTTC | CASSEMTGPYEQYF
. | once | TRBJ1-5 | TRBV2 | TGTGCCAGCAGATTGATTCAGCCCCAGCATTTT | CASRLIQPQHF
. | . | TRBJ2-5 | TRBV12-3/TRBV12-4 | TGTGCCAGCAAGTTCGGACAGATTCAAGAGACCCAGTACTTC | CASKFGQIQETQYF
TRBD2 | . | TRBJ2-1 | TRBV7-3 | TGTGCCAGCAGCGTTGGACTAGCGGGTAACAATGAGCAGTTCTTC | CASSVGLAGNNEQFF
TRBD1 | many | TRBJ2-7 | TRBV30 | TGTGCCTGGAGTATCCTACGACAGGGGGGCTACTACGAGCAGTACTTC | CAWSILRQGGYYEQYF
TRBD2 | . | TRBJ2-3 | TRBV11-2 | TGTGCCAGCAGCTTGGGACTAGCGGGGGGGTACACAGATACGCAGTATTTT | CASSLGLAGGYTDTQYF
TRBD1 | many | TRBJ1-1 | TRBV5-1 | TGCGCCAGCAGCTTCTTACAGGGGGCGACTATGAACACTGAAGCTTTCTTT | CASSFLQGATMNTEAFF
. | once | TRBJ2-7 | TRBV10-1 | TGCGCCAGCAGTCGGGACACCTCCCTCGTCGAGCAGTACTTC | CASSRDTSLVEQYF
. | many | TRBJ1-1 | TRBV29-1 | TGCAGCGTTGTCTCCTTAGGGGATATGAACACTGAAGCTTTCTTT | CSVVSLGDMNTEAFF